This is a list of T cell receptor beta chains from one sample in a study of blood T cell repertoires in COVID-19. Only in-frame clones appear in the TCRdb table, and some are missing; sequencing was by immunoSEQ multiplex PCR. The sample yields approximately 70,000 clones, approximately 86% seen once. Specimen: peripheral blood. These receptors originate from a woman between 50 and 59 years old with acute or convalescent COVID-19. The CDR3 runs from the conserved cysteine through the conserved F or W. Only part of the rows carry a size: once, few, many, or a class if the clone is expanded.

j_call v_call clone_size cdr3_aa
TRBJ1-2 TRBV5-8 NA CASSLAGGGGYGYTF
TRBJ2-7 TRBV12-3/TRBV12-4 NA CASRTTNSYEQYF
TRBJ1-2 TRBV19 few CASTPGGGGHYGYTF
TRBJ2-5 TRBV11-3 NA CASSLGAPGQQYQETQYF
TRBJ1-2 TRBV9 once CASSDTGGYTF
TRBJ2-1 TRBV7-6 NA CASSPAAGALYNEQFF
TRBJ1-1 TRBV28 NA CASSLIPGEMNTEAFF
TRBJ1-6 TRBV30 NA CAWRARTSAQNSPLHF
TRBJ1-1 TRBV7-5 NA CARSLNPQGLRTEAFF
TRBJ2-5 TRBV30 NA CAWSSGGLAGGETQYF
TRBJ1-4 TRBV5-1 NA CASSAGQGVNEKLFF
TRBJ1-5 TRBV6-5 NA CASSLQGVGIQPQHF
TRBJ1-2 TRBV18 few CASSQGQGDGYTF
TRBJ2-5 TRBV3-1/TRBV3-2 NA CASSQEDRVQETQYF
TRBJ2-1 TRBV27 NA CASNQISGGPSNEQFF
TRBJ1-6 TRBV2 NA CASTRRSYNSPLHF
TRBJ2-1 TRBV6-2/TRBV6-3 NA CASSPTDYNEQFF
TRBJ1-5 TRBV6-5 NA CASSYTGQSNQPQHF
TRBJ1-2 TRBV30 NA CAWKGQEGYGYTF
TRBJ2-1 TRBV30 NA CAWDRVANEQFF
TRBJ1-2 TRBV5-6 NA CASSSGTGGERNGYTF
TRBJ2-3 TRBV11-2 once CASSLARDTQYF
TRBJ2-1 TRBV27 NA CASTGDEQFF
TRBJ2-7 TRBV7-2 once CASSFRASGYEQYF